This T cell receptor beta chain was sequenced for a study of CD8 T cells in Susac syndrome. Across the whole study: Patients with Susac syndrome were therapy-naive, on corticosteroids, or on intravenous immunoglobulin alone at blood draw.

Study outcomes and limitations: As acknowledged by the study, its TCR sequencing and HLA analysis included a relatively small number of individuals.

Reverse transcription of about 0.45 to 1 ug RNA was performed with random hexamers. One entry per CDR3 protein, called by TCRdb with MiXCR from the immunoSEQ multiplex PCR reads. The sample comprises some 200,000 distinct CDR3 sequences, 95% of which are singletons, and 0.075% to 0.1% rests with the top ten. The V and J ends lost 0 bases and 5 bases respectively, with 10 bases between them. The CDR3 length is 14 residues. The V gene's germline CDR1 is MGHRA and CDR2 YSYEKL. Details on this clonotype: No antigen is known for it.

High-throughput TCR beta sequencing covered peripheral CD8+ and CD4+ T cells. Patients with Susac syndrome met diagnostic criteria defined recently for definite or probable disease. Material for sequencing was CD4+ T cells from PBMCs. This chain uses TRBV4-1 with TRBJ1-1; D perhaps matches TRBD1 (5 bases). The sequence was obtained from a human donor with Susac syndrome. CDR3 residues: CASSQEGVWTEAFF. CDR3 DNA sequence: TGCGCCAGCAGCCAAGAGGGGGTGTGGACTGAAGCTTTCTTT.